This entry concerns a single T cell receptor (beta chain). No antigen is known for it. Total RNA extracted from each sample amounted to at least 6 micrograms. This sample stems from a study of blood T cells in healthy people across ages. The second PCR ran roughly 7 to 12 cycles with a sample-barcoded 5' primer and J-beta primers. Every cDNA molecule carried a tag from a template-switch adaptor bearing 12 random nucleotides. Via MiXCR, TCRdb re-called the 5' RACE reads, giving one row per CDR3 protein. Altogether about 1.8 million distinct CDR3 sequences are present, roughly 49% being singletons, with the ten largest covering 2.1%. Study-wide results and limits: Investigators viewed diversity estimates from one million T cells as underestimates, the study reported. It was found that TCR beta diversity correlated strongly with the percentage of naive T cells.

What was sequenced was blood. The sequence came from a woman in her thirties or forties in good health.

The CDR3 loop is CASSLQTGTGVRYGYTF. The CDR3 nucleotides are TGTGCCAGCAGTCTCCAAACCGGGACAGGGGTACGCTATGGCTACACCTTC. The chain employs TRBV27 and TRBJ1-2, with 10 positions matching TRBD1. V was pared by 5 bases and J by 4 bases, with 13 bases of the junction left unmatched. Germline-derived CDR1 and CDR2 are MNHEY and SMNVEV (reference sequence). CDR3 size: 17 residues.